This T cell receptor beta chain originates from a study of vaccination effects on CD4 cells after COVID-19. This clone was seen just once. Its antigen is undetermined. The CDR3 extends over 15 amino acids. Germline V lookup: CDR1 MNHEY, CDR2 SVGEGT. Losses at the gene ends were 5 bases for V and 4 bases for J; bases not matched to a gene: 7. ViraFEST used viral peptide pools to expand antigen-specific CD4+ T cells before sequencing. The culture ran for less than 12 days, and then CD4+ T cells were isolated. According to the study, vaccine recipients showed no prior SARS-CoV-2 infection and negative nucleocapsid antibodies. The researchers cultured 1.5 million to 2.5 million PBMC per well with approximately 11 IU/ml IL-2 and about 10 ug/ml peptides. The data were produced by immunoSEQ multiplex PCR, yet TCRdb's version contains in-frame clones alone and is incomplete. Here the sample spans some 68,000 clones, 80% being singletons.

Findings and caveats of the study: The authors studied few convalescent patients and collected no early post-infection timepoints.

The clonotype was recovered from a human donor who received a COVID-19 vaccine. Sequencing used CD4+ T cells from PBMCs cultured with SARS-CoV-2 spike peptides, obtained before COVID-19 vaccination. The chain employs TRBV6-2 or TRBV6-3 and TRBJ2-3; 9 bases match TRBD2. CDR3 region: CASSPAGGKADTQYF. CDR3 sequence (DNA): TGTGCCAGCAGTCCAGCGGGGGGCAAAGCAGATACGCAGTATTTT.